This T cell receptor beta chain emerged from a study of molecular identifiers for immune sequencing clone quantification. Previously described methods with listed TCR primers produced the bulk TCR libraries. TCRdb re-derived calls from the PCR reads in MiXCR, one entry per CDR3 protein. The profile covers 600,000 to 650,000 distinct CDR3 sequences, with 15% to 20% appearing a single time and 0.7% to 1% taken by the ten largest. This clonotype was counted many times. Naive CD8 T cells were sorted as CD8+CD4-CCR7+CD45RA+. This clonotype originated in a human donor in good health. Some libraries in this study had Jurkat cell RNA spiked in. The specimen was naive CD8+ T cells from blood, with Jurkat cell RNA spiked in. Documented subset: FACS-sorted CD8+CD4-CCR7+CD45RA+ naive T cells.

This CDR3 is CASRETPRSNQPQHF. The DNA for the CDR3 is TGTGCCAGCAGAGAGACTCCAAGGAGCAATCAGCCCCAGCATTTT. The V call is TRBV2, the J call TRBJ1-5; no clear D. The CDR3 sequence is 15 residues long. Trimming stripped 6 bases from V and 1 base from J, with 13 bases between. Germline CDR1 SNHLY, CDR2 FYNNEI.